Below are 19 T cell receptor beta chains sequenced from a single sample in a study of blood T cell repertoires in COVID-19. Using immunoSEQ multiplex PCR, the repertoire was profiled, and TCRdb retains in-frame clones only, with some absent. The sample consists of approximately 270,000 clones, more than 85% of them appearing once. The sample was PBMCs or T cells enriched from blood (not recorded which). These TCRs come from a man aged 35-49 years who had been exposed to COVID-19.

V and J are TRBV28 and TRBJ2-3; TRBD2 might be the D (6 bases). This CDR3 is built from 13 residues. Germline V gene sequence: CDR1 MDHEN, CDR2 SYDVKM. V lost 5 bases and J 4 bases, leaving 10 bases between the germline ends. The CDR3 loop reads CASSIVAADTQYF. The DNA for the CDR3 is TGTGCCAGCAGTATAGTAGCGGCAGATACGCAGTATTTT.

The chain is built from TRBV30 and TRBJ1-2, with 8 nucleotides matching TRBD1. The length of the CDR3 is 14 residues. Germline CDR1 reads GTSNPN; CDR2 reads SVGIG (reference sequence). With V trimmed by 2 bases and J by 3 bases, 5 bases remained unmatched. The CDR3 is CAWSSHRGDYGYTF. The CDR3, as DNA: TGTGCCTGGAGTTCGCACAGGGGGGACTATGGCTACACCTTC.

The chain has TRBV24-1 and TRBJ2-5, with 7 bases that match TRBD1. V dropped 3 bases and J dropped 5; count of bases not matched to a gene: 8. The CDR3 length is 15 residues. Per the germline V gene, CDR1 is KGHDR and CDR2 is SFDVKD. The CDR3 DNA reads TGTGCCACCAGTGATGGGACAGCTCCCTGGGAGACCCAGTACTTC. This codes for CATSDGTAPWETQYF.

V usage is TRBV11-2 and J usage is TRBJ1-4; D call uncertain. CDR1 is SGHAT, CDR2 FQNNGV, per germline. Trimming pared 1 base from V and 4 bases from J, leaving 4 bases between. This CDR3 has 13 residues. The CDR3 loop reads CASSLVINEKLFF. The CDR3 DNA follows: TGTGCCAGCAGCTTAGTAATTAATGAAAAACTGTTTTTT.

This clone has just a few counts. This chain links TRBV21-1 with TRBJ2-1; the table's D call TRBD1 went unverified against the DNA. TRBV21-1 is deemed a pseudogene. The length of the CDR3 is 16 residues. Here the CDR3 reads CASSKGIPQGVNEQFF. CDR3 nucleotides: TGTGCCAGCAGCAAGGGAATCCCACAGGGAGTTAATGAGCAGTTCTTC.

J is TRBJ2-2 and V is TRBV4-1; 10 nucleotides line up with TRBD2. The V gene's germline CDR1 is MGHRA and CDR2 YSYEKL. Trimming removed 1 base from V and 6 bases from J; junction bases left unmatched: 5. The CDR3 sequence is 16 residues long. As DNA, the CDR3 is TGCGCCAGCAGCCAAGGCTCAGCGGGAGGGCCCGGGGAGCTGTTTTTT. This sequence encodes CASSQGSAGGPGELFF.

V gene TRBV30 combines with J gene TRBJ2-7; the match to TRBD1 covers 10 bases. V was pared by 1 base and J by 3 bases, with 3 bases of the junction left unmatched. The CDR3 runs to 14 residues. Germline CDR1 reads GTSNPN; CDR2 reads SVGIG (reference sequence). The chain's CDR3 is CAWSAGTGVYEQYF. The CDR3 DNA follows: TGTGCCTGGAGTGCAGGGACAGGGGTCTACGAGCAGTACTTC.

The rearrangement joins TRBV30 to TRBJ2-1; 15 bases fit TRBD2. V lost 3 bases, J lost 4 bases, and 4 bases stayed unmatched. The CDR3 is made up of 16 amino acids. Per germline, CDR1 GTSNPN and CDR2 SVGIG (reference sequence). CDR3 DNA sequence: TGTGCCTGGAGGGGGACTAGCGGGAGGCCTTACAATGAGCAGTTCTTC. This codes for CAWRGTSGRPYNEQFF.

The chain is built from TRBV7-9 and TRBJ1-6; TRBD1 is a possible D gene (6 bases). The CDR3 sequence is 14 residues long. CDR1 and CDR2 (germline): SEHNR, FQNEAQ (reference sequence). Trimming stripped 7 bases from V and 7 bases from J, with 14 bases between. The CDR3: CASNGNTGNSPLHF. In DNA form, the CDR3 reads TGTGCCAGCAACGGAAACACAGGGAATTCACCCCTCCACTTT.

The rearrangement joins TRBV27 to TRBJ1-5; D is unclear. The germline V gene encodes CDR1 MNHEY and CDR2 SMNVEV (reference sequence). This CDR3 has 14 residues. Trimming stripped 2 bases from V and 1 base from J, with 6 bases between. The DNA for the CDR3 is TGTGCCAGCAGTTTAACGAGAAGCAATCAGCCCCAGCATTTT. Translating it yields CASSLTRSNQPQHF.

The chain uses TRBV30 and TRBJ1-3; D is unresolved. The V and J ends lost 0 bases and 0 bases respectively, with 6 bases between them. Germline V gene lookup returns CDR1 GTSNPN and CDR2 SVGIG (reference sequence). The CDR3 spans 14 residues. The CDR3 here is CAWSVRSSGNTIYF. The CDR3 DNA is TGTGCCTGGAGTGTCAGGTCCTCTGGAAACACCATATATTTT.

The gene calls are TRBV11-2 and TRBJ2-2; 8 nucleotides match TRBD2. CDR3 length equals 17 residues. The J segment lost 0 bases and the V segment lost 2 bases, leaving 5 bases of the junction unmatched. CDR1 is SGHAT and CDR2 is FQNNGV in the germline V gene. The CDR3 DNA reads TGTGCCAGCAGCTTATTTAGCGGGAAGGCGAACACCGGGGAGCTGTTTTTT. This gives the protein CASSLFSGKANTGELFF.

The chain uses TRBV7-6 and TRBJ1-1; 7 nucleotides align to TRBD1. The CDR3 contains 17 residues. V shed 2 bases, J shed 0 bases, and the junction held 9 bases outside the gene matches. CDR1 SGHVS and CDR2 FNYEAQ come from the germline V gene. The CDR3: CASSLWPKGAVNTEAFF. DNA of the CDR3: TGTGCCAGCAGCTTATGGCCTAAGGGGGCTGTGAACACTGAAGCTTTCTTT.

V usage is TRBV10-2 and J usage is TRBJ2-3; 7 nucleotides agree with TRBD2. CDR3 length equals 15 residues. Germline CDR1 is WSHSY and CDR2 is SAAADI. The junction had 15 bases not matched to a gene; V was cut back by 10 bases and J by 5 bases. The CDR3 coding sequence is TGCGCCACAAAGGGGAGGGGAGTAGGGATAGATACGCAGTATTTT. Translated, it gives CATKGRGVGIDTQYF.

This chain uses TRBV28 with TRBJ2-5; 8 bases fit TRBD1. Unmatched junction bases numbered 11, after V lost 3 bases and J lost 5 bases. Germline CDR1 is MDHEN and CDR2 is SYDVKM. This CDR3 contains 16 residues. CDR3 protein: CASSFLGQGARETQYF. Here the CDR3 DNA reads TGTGCCAGCAGTTTTCTCGGGCAGGGGGCGCGGGAGACCCAGTACTTC. Complete variable domain (other parts from reference TRBV28 and TRBJ2-5): DVKVTQSSRYLVKRTGEKVFLECVQDMDHENMFWYRQDPGLGLRLIYFSYDVKMKEKGDIPEGYSVSREKKERFSLILESASTNQTSMYLCASSFLGQGARETQYFGPGTRLLVL.

This rearrangement joins TRBV28 to TRBJ1-4; D gene ambiguous. CDR3 length: 15 amino acids. V gave up 7 bases and J gave up 4 bases, with 16 bases separating them. CDR1 and CDR2 (germline): MDHEN, SYDVKM. The CDR3 bases are TGTGCCAGCAAGCAGCTCCGGGAGGTTAATGAAAAACTGTTTTTT. Protein sequence: CASKQLREVNEKLFF.

V and J are TRBV28 and TRBJ1-2, with D maybe TRBD1 (6 bases). The CDR3 sequence is 15 residues long. V dropped 4 bases and J dropped 3 bases, with 15 bases sitting between them. Germline CDR1 is MDHEN and CDR2 is SYDVKM. The CDR3 nucleotides are TGTGCCAGCAGTTCCCCGGGGGGGGGCGACTATGGCTACACCTTC. It encodes CASSSPGGGDYGYTF.

CDR3 amino acids: CSVDLGTGVEKLFF. DNA of the CDR3: TGCAGCGTTGATTTAGGGACAGGGGTTGAAAAACTGTTTTTT. The chain uses TRBV29-1 and TRBJ1-4, with TRBD1 matching 10 bases. The germline V gene has CDR1 SQVTM and CDR2 ANQGSEA. V lost 3 bases, J lost 7 bases, and 5 bases stayed unmatched. The CDR3 has 14 amino acids.

The chain employs TRBV5-1 and TRBJ1-2; 9 bases are a match to TRBD1. Trimming at V came to 2 bases and at J to 10 bases, leaving 3 bases not matched to a gene. The CDR3 length is 12 residues. Germline CDR1 and CDR2: SGHRS and YFSETQ. The CDR3 is CASSLGQGHYTF. The CDR3 DNA reads as TGCGCCAGCAGCTTAGGACAGGGGCACTACACCTTC.